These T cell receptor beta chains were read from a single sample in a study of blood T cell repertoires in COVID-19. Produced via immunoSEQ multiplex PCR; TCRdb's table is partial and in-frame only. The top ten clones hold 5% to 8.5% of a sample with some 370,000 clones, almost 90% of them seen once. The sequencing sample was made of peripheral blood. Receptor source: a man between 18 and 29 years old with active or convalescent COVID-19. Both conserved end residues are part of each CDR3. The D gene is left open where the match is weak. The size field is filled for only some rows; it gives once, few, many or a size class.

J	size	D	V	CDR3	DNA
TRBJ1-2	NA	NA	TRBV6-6	CASSYSGDGFYGYTF	TGTGCCAGCAGTTACTCCGGAGACGGGTTTTATGGCTACACCTTC
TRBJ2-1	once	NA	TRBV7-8	CASSITGSSYNEQFF	TGTGCCAGCAGCATAACGGGAAGCTCCTACAATGAGCAGTTCTTC
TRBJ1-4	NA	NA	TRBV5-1	CASSFLSLGEKLFF	TGCGCCAGCAGCTTCTTGAGTCTAGGTGAAAAACTGTTTTTT
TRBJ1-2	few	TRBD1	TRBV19	CASNLGGADGYTF	TGTGCCAGTAATCTAGGGGGCGCGGATGGCTACACCTTC
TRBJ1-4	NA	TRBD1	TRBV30	CAWSTGQGGEKLFF	TGTGCCTGGAGTACAGGGCAGGGGGGCGAAAAACTGTTTTTT
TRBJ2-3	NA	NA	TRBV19	CASSLSGPTDTQYF	TGTGCCAGTAGTCTTAGCGGTCCCACAGATACGCAGTATTTT
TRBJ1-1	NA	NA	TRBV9	CASSGGRENTEAFF	TGTGCCAGCAGCGGCGGACGGGAGAACACTGAAGCTTTCTTT
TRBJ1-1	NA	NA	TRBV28	CASSLGQGSEAFF	TGTGCCAGCAGTTTAGGGCAGGGTTCTGAAGCTTTCTTT
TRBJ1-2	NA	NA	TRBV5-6	CASSLRGGGYTF	TGTGCCAGCAGCCTGAGGGGGGGTGGCTACACCTTC
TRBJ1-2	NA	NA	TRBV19	CASGEALRTSRGYTF	TGTGCCAGTGGAGAAGCACTCAGAACCTCTCGCGGCTACACCTTC
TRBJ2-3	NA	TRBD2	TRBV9	CASSDGAGGPTDTQYF	TGTGCCAGCAGCGATGGGGCGGGAGGGCCCACAGATACGCAGTATTTT
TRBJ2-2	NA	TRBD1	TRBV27	CASSFGTGRTGELFF	TGTGCCAGCAGTTTCGGGACAGGGCGGACCGGGGAGCTGTTTTTT
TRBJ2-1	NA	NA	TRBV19	CASSIGGDPYNEQFF	TGTGCCAGTAGTATCGGGGGAGACCCCTACAATGAGCAGTTCTTC
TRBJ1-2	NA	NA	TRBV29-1	CSVLRDYGYTF	TGCAGCGTTTTGAGAGACTATGGCTACACCTTC
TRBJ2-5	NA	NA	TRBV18	CASSPPRGGWGPETQYF	TGTGCCAGCTCACCCCCACGGGGAGGCTGGGGCCCAGAGACCCAGTACTTC
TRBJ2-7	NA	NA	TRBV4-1	CASSQDRGTSTYEQYF	TGCGCCAGCAGCCAAGATCGGGGGACTTCAACCTACGAGCAGTACTTC
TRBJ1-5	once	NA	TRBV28	CASSTSTGPNQPQHF	TGTGCCAGCAGTACCTCGACAGGACCTAATCAGCCCCAGCATTTT
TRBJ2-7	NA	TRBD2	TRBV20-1	CSAERGGQYF	TGCAGTGCAGAGCGGGGCGGGCAGTACTTC
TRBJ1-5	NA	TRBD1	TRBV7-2	CASSLDRGQGGQPQHF	TGTGCCAGCAGCTTAGATCGCGGACAGGGGGGTCAGCCCCAGCATTTT
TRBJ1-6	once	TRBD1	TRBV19	CASSAVTGGISPLHF	TGTGCCAGTAGTGCCGTGACAGGGGGCATTTCACCCCTCCACTTT
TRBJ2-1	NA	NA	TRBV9	CASSVGSFSSYNEQFF	TGTGCCAGCAGCGTAGGGTCGTTTAGCTCCTACAATGAGCAGTTCTTC
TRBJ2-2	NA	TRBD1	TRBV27	CASSLTGGGTGELFF	TGTGCCAGCAGTTTAACAGGGGGCGGCACCGGGGAGCTGTTTTTT
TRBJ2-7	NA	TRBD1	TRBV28	CASSLSKGARYEQYF	TGTGCCAGCAGTTTATCTAAGGGGGCTAGGTACGAGCAGTACTTC
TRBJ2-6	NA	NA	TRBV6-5	CASSYSRAGANVLTF	TGTGCCAGCAGTTACTCCAGGGCTGGGGCCAACGTCCTGACTTTC
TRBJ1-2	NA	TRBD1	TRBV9	CASSVGDRSNYGYTF	TGTGCCAGCAGCGTAGGGGACAGAAGTAACTATGGCTACACCTTC
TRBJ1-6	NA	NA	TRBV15	CATSPQTYRDPNSPLHF	TGTGCCACCAGCCCTCAAACCTACAGGGACCCGAATTCACCCCTCCACTTT
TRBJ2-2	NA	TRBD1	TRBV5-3	CARSQGADTGELFF	TGTGCCAGAAGCCAGGGGGCCGACACCGGGGAGCTGTTTTTT
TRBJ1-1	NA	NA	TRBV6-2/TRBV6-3	CASSRGTPSEAFF	TGTGCCAGCAGCAGAGGGACTCCTTCTGAAGCTTTCTTT
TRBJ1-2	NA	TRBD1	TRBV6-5	CASRMGQGVGYGYTF	TGTGCCAGCAGAATGGGACAGGGGGTAGGCTATGGCTACACCTTC
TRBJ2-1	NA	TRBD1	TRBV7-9	CASSTRWDRGGNEQFF	TGTGCCAGCAGCACCCGTTGGGACAGGGGAGGCAATGAGCAGTTCTTC
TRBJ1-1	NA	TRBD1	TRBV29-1	CSGQTGGGTEAFF	TGCAGCGGCCAGACAGGGGGGGGAACTGAAGCTTTCTTT
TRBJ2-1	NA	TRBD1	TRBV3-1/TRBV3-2	CASRHRDRAHEQFF	TGTGCCAGCAGACATAGGGACAGGGCCCATGAGCAGTTCTTC
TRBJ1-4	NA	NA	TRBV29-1	CSVEGRANEKLFF	TGCAGCGTTGAGGGCAGGGCCAATGAAAAACTGTTTTTT
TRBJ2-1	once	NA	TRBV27	CASSLDSNNEQFF	TGTGCCAGCAGTTTAGACAGTAACAATGAGCAGTTCTTC
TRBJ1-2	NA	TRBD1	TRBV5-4	CASSLQGTSGYTF	TGTGCCAGCAGCCTACAGGGGACAAGCGGCTACACCTTC
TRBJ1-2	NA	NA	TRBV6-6	CASSYAGVDGGYTF	TGTGCCAGCAGTTACGCCGGGGTCGATGGTGGCTACACCTTC
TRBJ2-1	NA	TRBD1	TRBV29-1	CSVRQGSSYNEQFF	TGCAGCGTCCGACAGGGGAGCTCCTACAATGAGCAGTTCTTC
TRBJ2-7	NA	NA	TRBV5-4	CASSSDKEQYF	TGTGCCAGCAGCTCAGATAAGGAGCAGTACTTC
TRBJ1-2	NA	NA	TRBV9	CASSRGDAYGYTF	TGTGCCAGCAGCCGGGGGGACGCCTATGGCTACACCTTC
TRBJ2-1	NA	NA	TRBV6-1	CASSDVGNEQFF	TGTGCCAGCAGTGACGTCGGTAATGAGCAGTTCTTC